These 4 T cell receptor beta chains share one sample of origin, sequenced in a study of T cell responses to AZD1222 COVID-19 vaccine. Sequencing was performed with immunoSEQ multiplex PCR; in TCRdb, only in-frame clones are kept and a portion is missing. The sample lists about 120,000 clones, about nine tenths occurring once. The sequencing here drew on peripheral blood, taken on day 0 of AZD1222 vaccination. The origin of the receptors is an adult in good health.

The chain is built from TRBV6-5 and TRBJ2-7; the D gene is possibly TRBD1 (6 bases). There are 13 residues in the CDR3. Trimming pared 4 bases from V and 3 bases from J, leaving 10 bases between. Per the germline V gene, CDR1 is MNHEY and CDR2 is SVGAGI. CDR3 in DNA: TGTGCCAGCAGTTCCAGGGGTCTCTACGAGCAGTACTTC. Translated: CASSSRGLYEQYF.

Here the CDR3 reads CASSLTATNQPQHF. The CDR3 DNA is TGTGCCAGCAGTCTGACAGCCACGAATCAGCCCCAGCATTTT. The chain links TRBV28 to TRBJ1-5; possible D gene TRBD1, 5 bases. Per the germline V gene, CDR1 is MDHEN and CDR2 is SYDVKM. V was clipped by 5 bases and J by 4 bases, with 12 bases between them. There are 14 residues in the CDR3.

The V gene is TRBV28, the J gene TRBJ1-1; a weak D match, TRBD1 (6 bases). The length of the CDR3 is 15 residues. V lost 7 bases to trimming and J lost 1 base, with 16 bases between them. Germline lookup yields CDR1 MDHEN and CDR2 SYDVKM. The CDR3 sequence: CASKSQGVWNTEAFF. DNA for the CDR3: TGTGCCAGCAAGTCACAGGGTGTATGGAACACTGAAGCTTTCTTT. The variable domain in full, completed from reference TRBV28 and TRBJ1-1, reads DVKVTQSSRYLVKRTGEKVFLECVQDMDHENMFWYRQDPGLGLRLIYFSYDVKMKEKGDIPEGYSVSREKKERFSLILESASTNQTSMYLCASKSQGVWNTEAFFGQGTRLTVV.

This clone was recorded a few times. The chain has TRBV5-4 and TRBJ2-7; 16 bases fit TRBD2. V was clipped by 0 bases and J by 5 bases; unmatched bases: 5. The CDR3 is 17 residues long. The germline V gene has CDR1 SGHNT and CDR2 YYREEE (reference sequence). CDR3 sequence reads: CASSLGGTSGRAHEQYF. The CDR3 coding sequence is TGTGCCAGCAGCTTGGGCGGGACTAGCGGGAGGGCCCACGAGCAGTACTTC.